Each of the 29 T cell receptor beta chains below was sequenced from the same sample in a study of T cell repertoires in aging, cancer and after chemotherapy. Multiplex touch-down PCR with TRB-A/B primers amplified rearranged V-D-J TRB sequences. TCRdb processed the multiplex PCR reads anew with MiXCR; each CDR3 protein has one entry. The sample has around 3,000 distinct CDR3 sequences; approximately 20% are singletons. TCR beta rearrangements were amplified from peripheral blood genomic DNA. The material sequenced was blood. The receptors come from a human donor with a solid tumor.

This clonotype has only a few counts. The chain joins TRBV20-1 to TRBJ1-6, with no clear D. V lost 1 base and J lost 9, with 10 bases in between. There are 13 residues in the CDR3. The germline gives CDR1 DFQATT, CDR2 SNEGSKA (reference sequence). CDR3 sequence: CSARGSGISPLHF. As DNA, the CDR3 is TGCAGTGCTAGAGGGTCGGGGATTTCACCCCTCCACTTT.

The chain employs TRBV12-5 and TRBJ2-3, with 9 bases lining up with TRBD2. Per germline, CDR1 LGHNT and CDR2 FRNRAP. The J segment lost 7 bases and the V segment lost 11 bases, leaving 16 bases of the junction unmatched. CDR3 length equals 15 residues. The DNA of the CDR3 is TGTGCTTCCCGCCGGGCTAGCGGGATTCGCCATACGCAGTATTTT. Its translation is CASRRASGIRHTQYF.

By share, this clonotype counts as medium-sized. CDR3 loop: CASSFGRRENGYTF. The CDR3 coding sequence is TGTGCCAGCAGCTTTGGACGTAGGGAGAATGGCTACACCTTC. This sequence joins TRBV5-4 and TRBJ1-2; no clear D gene. The CDR3 runs 14 residues. Germline lookup yields CDR1 SGHNT and CDR2 YYREEE (reference sequence). With 2 bases removed from V and 6 bases from J, the gap between germline ends came to 14 bases.

Within the sample, this clonotype is medium-sized. The V and J genes are TRBV29-1 and TRBJ2-7, with 7 bases lining up with TRBD1. Losses at the gene ends were 4 bases for V and 3 bases for J; bases not matched to a gene: 9. From germline, CDR1 is SQVTM and CDR2 ANQGSEA. The CDR3 is 14 amino acids. DNA for the CDR3: TGCAGCGTTGCCTTCGGGACAGCAAACTACGAGCAGTACTTC. Translation gives CSVAFGTANYEQYF.

By proportion, this clonotype is medium-sized. The chain combines TRBV7-2 with TRBJ2-1; the D is unclear. Germline-derived CDR1 and CDR2 are SGHTA and FQGNSA. The CDR3 has 14 amino acids. The ends were cut back, 1 base at V and 6 bases at J, with 10 bases in the middle. The CDR3 region is CASSLDPSINEQFF. In DNA, the CDR3 is TGTGCCAGCAGCTTAGATCCTAGTATCAATGAGCAGTTCTTC.

In its sample, this clonotype is medium-sized (0.01 to 0.1%). The rearrangement links TRBV7-6 to TRBJ2-7; 7 bases line up with TRBD1. The germline CDR1 and CDR2 sequences are SGHVS and FNYEAQ. The CDR3 consists of 17 residues. J was trimmed by 3 bases and V by 5 bases; bases with no gene match: 16. Here the CDR3 DNA reads TGTGCCAGCAGCCCAAAGGTTTTACAGGGGAGCAGCTACGAGCAGTACTTC. Residues: CASSPKVLQGSSYEQYF. The whole variable domain, filled in from reference TRBV7-6 and TRBJ2-7, reads GAGVSQSPRYKVTKRGQDVALRCDPISGHVSLYWYRQALGQGPEFLTYFNYEAQQDKSGLPNDRFSAERPEGSISTLTIQRTEQRDSAMYRCASSPKVLQGSSYEQYFGPGTRLTVT.

V is TRBV5-5 and J is TRBJ1-4; D is uncertain. The germline V gene has CDR1 SGHKS and CDR2 YYEKEE (reference sequence). The germline V and J ends were trimmed by 1 base and 0 bases, with 4 bases remaining between them. This CDR3 is 14 amino acids long. The CDR3 sequence is CASSLIATNEKLFF. In DNA form, the CDR3 reads TGTGCCAGCAGCTTGATAGCAACTAATGAAAAACTGTTTTTT.

This clonotype was counted between two and nine times. This chain joins TRBV27 and TRBJ1-5, with TRBD1 as a possible D gene (6 bases). The CDR3 has 13 amino acids. V dropped 5 bases and J dropped 7 bases, with 12 bases sitting between them. Per germline, CDR1 MNHEY and CDR2 SMNVEV (reference sequence). The CDR3 sequence: CASSMQGRQPQHF. CDR3 DNA: TGTGCCAGCAGTATGCAGGGGAGGCAGCCCCAGCATTTT.

This clonotype was observed a few times. This chain connects TRBV7-6 to TRBJ2-7; unclear D gene. This CDR3 contains 13 residues. Trimming pared 0 bases from V and 0 bases from J, leaving 3 bases between. The germline gives CDR1 SGHVS, CDR2 FNYEAQ. The CDR3 protein is CASSLASSYEQYF. CDR3 DNA sequence: TGTGCCAGCAGCTTAGCGAGCTCCTACGAGCAGTACTTC. Drawing the rest from reference TRBV7-6 and TRBJ2-7, the complete variable domain is GAGVSQSPRYKVTKRGQDVALRCDPISGHVSLYWYRQALGQGPEFLTYFNYEAQQDKSGLPNDRFSAERPEGSISTLTIQRTEQRDSAMYRCASSLASSYEQYFGPGTRLTVT.

In its sample, this clonotype ranks as medium-sized. The genes are TRBV5-4 and TRBJ1-2; 9 bases map to TRBD1. The germline V gene has CDR1 SGHNT and CDR2 YYREEE (reference sequence). The CDR3 is 17 residues long. Germline trimming cut 4 bases from V and 7 bases from J; bases unmatched to any gene: 17. CDR3 nucleotides: TGTGCCAGCAGCGACGACCTAAACAGGGGGCTGGTCTCTGGCTACACCTTC. Amino acids: CASSDDLNRGLVSGYTF.

By sample share, this clonotype is medium-sized. The chain combines TRBV6-5 with TRBJ1-5; D call uncertain. The CDR3 runs to 15 residues. Trimming removed 0 bases from V and 3 bases from J, with 9 bases in between. The germline V gene encodes CDR1 MNHEY and CDR2 SVGAGI. The CDR3 sequence: CASSYSGQDNQPQHF. The CDR3 coding sequence is TGTGCCAGCAGTTACTCAGGGCAGGACAATCAGCCCCAGCATTTT.

This clonotype occurred a few times. This rearrangement joins TRBV7-2 to TRBJ2-1; 10 bases fit TRBD2. Germline V CDR1 and CDR2: SGHTA, FQGNSA. This CDR3 comprises 16 residues. After removal of 5 bases from V and 7 bases from J, the junction contained 11 bases not matched to a gene. Here the CDR3 DNA reads TGTGCCAGCAGCCAAGAGAGCGGGGGGGGGGTTAATGAGCAGTTCTTC. It codes for CASSQESGGGVNEQFF.

This clonotype qualifies as medium-sized. This chain uses TRBV6-5 with TRBJ1-2; possibly TRBD1 for D (6 bases). Trimming took 5 bases from V and 4 from J, leaving 11 bases between them. Germline V gene sequence: CDR1 MNHEY, CDR2 SVGAGI. The CDR3 is made up of 13 amino acids. The DNA of the CDR3 is TGTGCCAGCAGTCCCCTAGGGGGCTATGGCTACACCTTC. It encodes CASSPLGGYGYTF.

The chain is built from TRBV6-6 and TRBJ2-4; D tentatively reads TRBD1 or TRBD2 (5 bases each). Germline CDR1 reads MNHNY; CDR2 reads SVGAGI (reference sequence). This CDR3 is 15 amino acids long. Trimming shortened V by 4 bases and J by 0 bases, and 10 bases separated the two germline ends. CDR3 coding DNA: TGTGCCAGCAGTTCCAGGGACCTAGCCAAAAACATTCAGTACTTC. Protein product: CASSSRDLAKNIQYF.

This chain uses TRBV20-1 with TRBJ1-5; 8 bases match TRBD1. V dropped 3 bases and J dropped 6; count of bases not matched to a gene: 4. This CDR3 comprises 13 residues. The germline CDR1 and CDR2 sequences are DFQATT and SNEGSKA (reference sequence). CDR3 sequence (DNA): TGCAGTGCTAGTAAACAGGGGGGTCAGCCCCAGCATTTT. Its protein is CSASKQGGQPQHF.

This clonotype is medium-sized (0.01 to 0.1%). This rearrangement joins TRBV6-1 to TRBJ2-3; D is ambiguous. The V gene's germline CDR1 is MNHNS and CDR2 SASEGT. V lost 1 base and J lost 2, with 16 bases in between. The CDR3 sequence is 17 residues long. The CDR3 nucleotides are TGTGCCAGCAGTGAAGAGAATCAGGCGACACTCACAGATACGCAGTATTTT. Translation gives CASSEENQATLTDTQYF.

This chain links TRBV6-5 with TRBJ1-5, with D uncertain. V shed 5 bases and J shed 10 bases, with 9 bases lying between them. The CDR3 extends over 11 amino acids. Germline values: CDR1 MNHEY, CDR2 SVGAGI. CDR3 amino acids: CASSVWGPQHF. The CDR3 region has the DNA TGTGCCAGCAGTGTTTGGGGACCCCAGCATTTT.

By proportion, this clonotype is large. V gene TRBV7-6 combines with J gene TRBJ2-3; 9 bases are shared with TRBD1. J gave up 3 bases and V 5 bases, and 3 bases lay outside the gene matches. The germline V gene has CDR1 SGHVS and CDR2 FNYEAQ. The length of the CDR3 is 14 residues. CDR3 nucleotides: TGTGCCAGCAGCACGGGACAGGGAACAGATACGCAGTATTTT. Protein: CASSTGQGTDTQYF.

This clonotype is deemed medium-sized. The chain joins TRBV19 to TRBJ1-5, with 7 bases lining up with TRBD1. The V segment lost 2 bases and the J segment 7 bases; nucleotides outside the gene matches: 17. Germline values: CDR1 LNHDA, CDR2 SQIVND (reference sequence). This CDR3 is built from 18 residues. The CDR3 bases are TGTGCCAGTAGTATAAGTGCAGGGCAGGGGGGACTCGGCCAGCCCCAGCATTTT. Protein sequence: CASSISAGQGGLGQPQHF.

This clonotype rates as large. This sequence joins TRBV6-5 and TRBJ2-7, with D possibly matching TRBD2 (6 bases). The CDR3 runs 14 residues. The ends were cut back, 5 bases at V and 0 bases at J, with 11 bases in the middle. Germline CDR1 MNHEY, CDR2 SVGAGI. CDR3 protein: CASSPGLYSYEQYF. Here the CDR3 DNA reads TGTGCCAGCAGTCCGGGACTTTACTCCTACGAGCAGTACTTC.

This clonotype is medium-sized by share. The chain is built from TRBV11-3 and TRBJ2-1, with D perhaps matching TRBD2 (6 bases). This CDR3 is built from 14 residues. CDR1 SGHNT and CDR2 YENEEA come from the germline V gene. With 1 base removed from V and 6 bases from J, the gap between germline ends came to 10 bases. The CDR3 DNA is TGTGCCAGCAGCTTAGGGCGGGGCTCCAATGAGCAGTTCTTC. It encodes CASSLGRGSNEQFF. Together with reference TRBV11-3 and TRBJ2-1, the CDR3 gives the full variable domain: EAGVVQSPRYKIIEKKQPVAFWCNPISGHNTLYWYLQNLGQGPELLIRYENEEAVDDSQLPKDRFSAERLKGVDSTLKIQPAELGDSAVYLCASSLGRGSNEQFFGPGTRLTVL.

This clonotype counts as medium-sized. The chain uses TRBV7-2 and TRBJ2-1, with 7 bases fitting TRBD2. This CDR3 comprises 16 residues. Germline CDR1 and CDR2: SGHTA and FQGNSA. The J segment lost 9 bases and the V segment lost 1 base, leaving 12 bases of the junction unmatched. CDR3 amino acids: CASSLERLRGRGEQFF. The CDR3, as DNA: TGTGCCAGCAGCTTAGAGCGGCTGCGGGGGAGGGGTGAGCAGTTCTTC.

Sample share makes this clonotype medium-sized (0.01 to 0.1%). V and J are TRBV10-3 and TRBJ1-2, with 10 bases identical to TRBD1. Looked up from germline, CDR1 is ENHRY and CDR2 is SYGVKD. V lost 6 bases, J lost 8 bases, and 6 bases stayed unmatched. The CDR3 contains 13 residues. The CDR3 DNA reads TGTGCCATCAGAGGGACAGGGGTCGACGGCTACACCTTC. This sequence encodes CAIRGTGVDGYTF.

This clonotype counts as medium-sized. This sequence joins TRBV7-2 and TRBJ1-2; no clear D. V shed 8 bases and J shed 0 bases, with 19 bases lying between them. CDR3 length equals 16 residues. Looked up from germline, CDR1 is SGHTA and CDR2 is FQGNSA. CDR3 nucleotides: TGTGCCAGCTCTCCTAATCCCCCGACGGCTAACTATGGCTACACCTTC. This encodes CASSPNPPTANYGYTF.

Only a few counts were recorded for this clonotype. V gene TRBV5-4 combines with J gene TRBJ1-1; no clear D gene. Looked up from germline, CDR1 is SGHNT and CDR2 is YYREEE (reference sequence). The CDR3 runs 15 residues. Between the trimmed V and J ends, which lost 4 bases and 9 bases, there was a span of 22 bases. In DNA form, the CDR3 reads TGTGCCAGCAGCCTTATCGGTAGAGTTCAAGGGCAAGCTTTCTTT. This translates into CASSLIGRVQGQAFF.

This clonotype was seen a handful of times. The rearrangement uses TRBV25-1 and TRBJ1-2, with a tentative D call TRBD1 (5 bases). The CDR3 totals 14 residues. The V end lost 2 bases, the J end lost 4 bases, and 11 bases lay between the germline ends. Germline loops: CDR1 MGHDK, CDR2 SYGVNS. CDR3 in DNA: TGTGCCAGCAGTGAACGGGGGAGAGTCTATGGCTACACCTTC. This gives the protein CASSERGRVYGYTF.

By proportion, this clonotype is large. This sequence joins TRBV7-6 and TRBJ2-7; D gene ambiguous. V lost 1 base, J lost 2 bases, and 9 bases lay in between. The CDR3 sequence is 14 residues long. CDR1 is SGHVS, CDR2 FNYEAQ, per germline. CDR3 sequence (DNA): TGTGCCAGCAGCTTAGTTGAAGCTACCTACGAGCAGTACTTC. Its translation: CASSLVEATYEQYF.

This clonotype was detected a few times. J is TRBJ1-3 and V is TRBV18, with D unresolved. V lost 6 bases to trimming and J lost 6 bases, with 18 bases between them. CDR3 size: 15 residues. Germline V gives CDR1 KGHSH, CDR2 LQKENI. The CDR3 reads CASSTVGRRVNTIYF. The DNA for the CDR3 is TGTGCCAGCTCCACTGTGGGGAGGCGCGTAAACACCATATATTTT.

The genes are TRBV5-4 and TRBJ2-3, with TRBD2 identical over 8 bases. There are 14 residues in the CDR3. CDR1 SGHNT and CDR2 YYREEE come from the germline V gene (reference sequence). Trimming took 5 bases from V and 6 from J; bases not matched to a gene: 8. CDR3 nucleotide sequence: TGTGCCAGCAGTCCTGGACTAGCTTCGGATACGCAGTATTTT. Protein sequence: CASSPGLASDTQYF.